Sequencing of this TCR beta chain was carried out in a study of blood T cell repertoires in COVID-19. Participant age was about 18 to 95 years, and participants resided in fewer than 30 US areas. Participant-given clinical history determined each cohort assignment. All recovered Cohort 3 donors got two negative PCRs, got clearance, or saw symptom resolution. Germline CDR1 KGHDR, CDR2 SFDVKD. The ends were cut back, 4 bases at V and 3 bases at J, with 11 bases in the middle. The CDR3 runs to 14 residues. Original handling: Nucleated cell number was recorded as an estimate derived from reference gene primer amplification. Clones were sequenced by immunoSEQ multiplex PCR, and TCRdb holds only the in-frame ones, with some missing. For V, J and clone size, that table is used; D and trimming come from the DNA. The sample has a few hundred thousand clones; around 83% are singletons.

The specimen sequenced was PBMCs or T cells enriched from blood (not recorded which). This rearrangement joins TRBV24-1 to TRBJ1-2; weak D call: TRBD1 (5 bases). This receptor was identified in a woman aged 50 to 60 who had recovered from COVID-19. CDR3 bases: TGTGCCACCAGTGAGGGGACTGGCTACTATGGCTACACCTTC. The encoded protein is CATSEGTGYYGYTF.